This TCR beta chain was documented in a study of T cell responses to AZD1222 COVID-19 vaccine. Study-wide points: Reports indicate that nearly half of spike-specific TCRs are directed at unmutated variant regions. Repertoire sampling was restricted to post-peak T cell response timepoints. Rises in breadth and depth of Spike-specific TCRs came after two AZD1222 doses. Recipients of AZD1222 seropositive at baseline numbered only 6 or 7.

This clone is a singleton in its sample. Its cognate antigen is unknown. TCRdb's copy holds only in-frame clones and misses some; the assay was immunoSEQ multiplex PCR. The repertoire includes 110,000 to 150,000 clones, just under 95% of them detected once, and around 10% sits in the top ten. Unmatched junction bases numbered 4, after V lost 3 bases and J lost 5 bases. CDR1 is SEHNR, CDR2 FQNEAQ, per germline (reference sequence). The CDR3 runs 13 residues. The input for sequencing was peripheral blood, taken after recovery from COVID-19. The clonotype originates from an adult who had recovered from COVID-19. The chain couples TRBV7-9 to TRBJ2-7, with TRBD1 matching 7 bases. The CDR3 region is CASSFDRDHEQYF. The CDR3 nucleotides read TGTGCCAGCAGCTTCGACAGGGACCACGAGCAGTACTTC.